This T cell receptor beta chain appears in the sequencing data of a study of T cells in women clearing cervical HPV infection. General study points: Effector/memory and HPV-specific T cells were not isolated, and association timing is unknown.

Note on this clone: Antigen: not known. The read gets to within 3 residues of the CDR3 end, and the germline J gene fills in the rest.

Genomic DNA, averaging about 1,300 ng per sample, yielded TCR beta CDR3 via immunoSEQ. Generated by immunoSEQ multiplex PCR, the TCRdb table keeps only in-frame clones and is missing some. The sample table includes about 46,000 clones. V gave up 3 bases and J gave up 3 bases; unmatched junction bases: 7. CDR3 length: 15 residues. Germline V gives CDR1 KGHSH, CDR2 LQKENI. The sequence came from a woman between 18 and 70 years old with a cervical HPV16 infection that either progressed to CIN3+ or cleared (not recorded which). This chain links TRBV18 with TRBJ2-7; 8 nucleotides line up with TRBD2. What was sequenced was blood buffy coat. The chain's CDR3 is CASSPGTTSVYEQYF. The DNA read from the CDR3 is TGTGCCAGCTCACCGGGGACGACTAGCGTCTACGAG.